The 20 T cell receptor beta chains given below trace back to one sample, sequenced in a study of T cell changes during pregnancy in multiple sclerosis. Assay: immunoSEQ multiplex PCR; the TCRdb copy retains only in-frame clones and omits some. Of roughly 67,000 clones listed, approximately 90% were seen once; the top ten hold about 1.5%. Material: peripheral blood, obtained in the second trimester of pregnancy. Receptor source: a female donor with multiple sclerosis, enrolled in a pregnancy study.

V and J are TRBV19 and TRBJ1-2; D is ambiguous. The CDR3 covers 15 residues. Trimming pared 3 bases from V and 0 bases from J, leaving 11 bases between. The germline V gene has CDR1 LNHDA and CDR2 SQIVND (reference sequence). The chain's CDR3 is CASSIKGSANYGYTF. In DNA, the CDR3 is TGTGCCAGTAGTATTAAAGGGAGTGCTAACTATGGCTACACCTTC.

This clone has more than one count but fewer than ten. The rearrangement joins TRBV7-9 to TRBJ1-2, with 7 bases that match TRBD1. Looked up from germline, CDR1 is SEHNR and CDR2 is FQNEAQ (reference sequence). Trimming took 1 base from V and 8 from J; bases not matched to a gene: 1. The CDR3 is 12 residues long. The CDR3 nucleotides read TGTGCCAGCAGCTTAGACAGGGGCGGCTACACCTTC. This translates into CASSLDRGGYTF.

V is TRBV10-3 and J is TRBJ2-7; 9 bases map to TRBD1. Germline loops: CDR1 ENHRY, CDR2 SYGVKD. Trimming removed 7 bases from V and 5 bases from J; junction bases left unmatched: 6. The length of the CDR3 is 13 residues. In DNA, the CDR3 is TGTGCCATCATACGGACAGGGGTGGACGAGCAGTACTTC. Translated, it gives CAIIRTGVDEQYF.

The J gene is TRBJ2-1, the V gene TRBV7-8; 9 nucleotides agree with TRBD2. The J segment lost 8 bases and the V segment lost 1 base, leaving 12 bases of the junction unmatched. Germline values: CDR1 SGHVS, CDR2 FQNEAQ. The CDR3 is 17 amino acids. For the CDR3, the DNA is TGTGCCAGCAGCTTAGTTCTAGCGGGACTAAGGGGCGATGAGCAGTTCTTC. Translating gives CASSLVLAGLRGDEQFF.

The chain is built from TRBV6-1 and TRBJ1-3; perhaps TRBD1 as D (6 bases). CDR1 is MNHNS and CDR2 is SASEGT in the germline V gene. V lost 0 bases and J 2 bases, leaving 14 bases between the germline ends. The CDR3 loop spans 17 amino acids. The CDR3 DNA reads as TGTGCCAGCAGTGAAGCGGGGGCGCAGGGCACTGGAAACACCATATATTTT. Amino acids: CASSEAGAQGTGNTIYF.

The chain combines TRBV5-8 with TRBJ2-7; no clear D gene. CDR3 length equals 13 residues. Germline V gene data show CDR1 as SGHTS and CDR2 as YDEGEE. Trimming shortened V by 4 bases and J by 4 bases, and 12 bases separated the two germline ends. This CDR3 is CASSRTVGYEQYF. DNA of the CDR3: TGTGCCAGCAGCCGAACAGTTGGATACGAGCAGTACTTC.

The sample holds a few counts of this clone. This chain links TRBV27 with TRBJ2-7, with TRBD2 as a possible D gene (6 bases). Germline CDR1 reads MNHEY; CDR2 reads SMNVEV (reference sequence). The CDR3 extends over 16 amino acids. V was pared by 5 bases and J by 2 bases, with 19 bases between. CDR3 residues: CASSPRGGASTYEQYF. As DNA, the CDR3 is TGTGCCAGCAGTCCGCGGGGCGGGGCGTCGACCTACGAGCAGTACTTC.

The chain carries TRBV5-5 and TRBJ1-5, with 7 bases aligning to TRBD1. The germline V gene has CDR1 SGHKS and CDR2 YYEKEE (reference sequence). The CDR3 totals 14 residues. Trimming at V came to 4 bases and at J to 5 bases, leaving 6 bases not matched to a gene. The CDR3 protein is CASSPRQGYQPQHF. The CDR3 nucleotides are TGTGCCAGCAGCCCTAGACAGGGCTATCAGCCCCAGCATTTT.

The V and J genes are TRBV6-1 and TRBJ2-3, with D hard to call. Trimming left V 3 bases short and J 6 bases short, with 4 bases between. Per germline, CDR1 MNHNS and CDR2 SASEGT. The CDR3 contains 11 residues. Here the CDR3 DNA reads TGTGCCAGCAGTGACGGTGATACGCAGTATTTT. Translation gives CASSDGDTQYF.

The rearrangement joins TRBV25-1 to TRBJ2-7; TRBD1 aligns across 9 bases. The CDR3 is 15 amino acids. The V and J ends lost 3 bases and 4 bases, in that order; junction bases with no gene match: 7. The germline CDR1 and CDR2 sequences are MGHDK and SYGVNS. This CDR3 reads CASSDYRDREYEQYF. In DNA, the CDR3 is TGTGCCAGCAGTGATTACCGGGACAGGGAATACGAGCAGTACTTC.

This clone occurred a few times. The V and J genes are TRBV1 and TRBJ2-7; the table's TRBD1 call for D was not verified on the DNA. TRBV1 is marked as a pseudogene. This CDR3 has 19 residues. CDR3 DNA: TGCACCAGCAGCCACCCCCGAGACACAAAAAAGAATCCGTCCTACGAGCAGTACTTC. The encoded protein is CTSSHPRDTKKNPSYEQYF.

The J gene is TRBJ1-6, the V gene TRBV4-3; 7 bases agree with TRBD1. The CDR3 contains 16 residues. The trim removed 4 bases at V and 5 bases at J, leaving 8 bases unmatched. Germline V CDR1 and CDR2: LGHNA, YSLEER. As DNA, the CDR3 is TGCGCCAGCAGCCCCACCGGGGACAGCAATAATTCACCCCTCCACTTT. Its protein is CASSPTGDSNNSPLHF.

V and J are TRBV30 and TRBJ2-3, with D perhaps TRBD2 (6 bases). The V end was cut by 2 bases, the J end by 4 bases, with 10 bases between. Germline loops: CDR1 GTSNPN, CDR2 SVGIG (reference sequence). The CDR3 runs 13 residues. The CDR3 bases are TGTGCCTGGAGTATCGGCGGGGCAGATACGCAGTATTTT. Translation gives CAWSIGGADTQYF.

The chain combines TRBV7-2 with TRBJ2-6; TRBD1 matches at 7 bases. Germline CDR1 is SGHTA and CDR2 is FQGNSA. With 5 bases clipped from V and 4 bases from J, the junction kept 8 bases outside the gene matches. This CDR3 is 16 amino acids long. The CDR3 protein is CASSPRQGAGANVLTF. CDR3 DNA: TGTGCCAGCAGCCCGAGACAGGGCGCCGGGGCCAACGTCCTGACTTTC.

The chain has TRBV6-4 and TRBJ2-7, with 11 bases aligning to TRBD1. V gave up 3 bases and J gave up 2 bases; unmatched junction bases: 6. CDR1 MRHNA and CDR2 SNTAGT come from the germline V gene. This CDR3 has 16 amino acids. As DNA, the CDR3 is TGTGCCAGCAGTGAGTCCCCGGGACAGGGGGCCTACGAGCAGTACTTC. Its protein is CASSESPGQGAYEQYF.

This chain joins TRBV5-1 and TRBJ2-3; 10 positions match TRBD2. This CDR3 is 18 amino acids long. J lost 5 bases, V lost 0 bases, and 12 bases had no gene match. Looked up from germline, CDR1 is SGHRS and CDR2 is YFSETQ. As DNA, the CDR3 is TGCGCCAGCAGCTTGGCAGGTAGCGGGAGGCCGGGAGGAGATACGCAGTATTTT. Translated: CASSLAGSGRPGGDTQYF.

The rearrangement uses TRBV4-1 and TRBJ2-1; 15 nucleotides line up with TRBD2. Germline-derived CDR1 and CDR2 are MGHRA and YSYEKL. This CDR3 is 17 amino acids long. With V trimmed by 4 bases and J by 7 bases, 8 bases remained unmatched. CDR3 nucleotides: TGCGCCAGCAGCCCGAATGGACTAGCGGGGGGGCGTAATGAGCAGTTCTTC. Translation gives CASSPNGLAGGRNEQFF.

This chain connects TRBV19 to TRBJ1-2, with D maybe TRBD1 (6 bases). Germline CDR1 is LNHDA and CDR2 is SQIVND (reference sequence). This CDR3 has 18 amino acids. The V gene lost 7 bases and the J gene lost 2 bases, with 26 bases spanning the gap. The CDR3, as DNA: TGTGCCAGTACCTCTCCCTTAAGGGGGGGTCTGGGAAACTATGGCTACACCTTC. Residues: CASTSPLRGGLGNYGYTF.

This chain uses TRBV4-3 with TRBJ2-2, with a tentative D call TRBD2 (6 bases). Germline CDR1 reads LGHNA; CDR2 reads YSLEER. V shed 0 bases and J shed 6 bases, with 17 bases lying between them. This CDR3 spans 17 amino acids. CDR3 nucleotide sequence: TGCGCCAGCAGCCAAGATGGGGTTTTCCGGGGGTCCGGGGAGCTGTTTTTT. Its protein is CASSQDGVFRGSGELFF.

This rearrangement joins TRBV10-3 to TRBJ1-2, with D possibly TRBD1 on 6 matching bases. V lost 6 bases and J 0 bases, leaving 11 bases between the germline ends. Germline-derived CDR1 and CDR2 are ENHRY and SYGVKD. The CDR3 contains 14 residues. CDR3 residues: CAIRPGTTNYGYTF. CDR3 DNA sequence: TGTGCCATCAGGCCAGGGACAACTAACTATGGCTACACCTTC.